One and the same sample provided the 16 T cell receptor beta chains below, sequenced in a study of blood T cell repertoires in COVID-19. Clones were sequenced by immunoSEQ multiplex PCR, and TCRdb holds only the in-frame ones, with some missing. Seen here are fewer than 90,000 clones, 60% to 80% observed once, and the top ten hold around 4.4%. The sample consisted of peripheral blood. These receptors all stem from a woman aged 45-59 years with acute or convalescent COVID-19.

A single count supports this clone. The chain links TRBV5-6 to TRBJ1-4; the D gene is possibly TRBD1 (6 bases). Trimming cost V 7 bases and J 6 bases, with 13 bases left between them. The CDR3 consists of 13 residues. Germline V gives CDR1 SGHDT, CDR2 YYEEEE. The CDR3 nucleotides read TGTGCCAGCTCCGGGACAATAGATGAAAAACTGTTTTTT. It translates to CASSGTIDEKLFF.

The chain couples TRBV19 to TRBJ1-1; D is possibly TRBD1 (5 bases). Per the germline V gene, CDR1 is LNHDA and CDR2 is SQIVND (reference sequence). The CDR3 is 14 amino acids. Trimming stripped 5 bases from V and 4 bases from J, with 14 bases between. This CDR3 is CASSPFGGGTEAFF. The CDR3 DNA follows: TGTGCCAGTAGTCCCTTCGGGGGGGGCACTGAAGCTTTCTTT.

This clone was counted a few times. This chain joins TRBV3-1 (or the pseudogene TRBV3-2) and TRBJ2-5; the D gene is possibly TRBD1 (5 bases). Trimming took 1 base from V and 1 from J, leaving 10 bases between them. Germline V CDR1 and CDR2: LGHDT, YNNKEL (reference sequence). The CDR3 consists of 15 residues. For the CDR3, the DNA is TGTGCCAGCAGCCAAGGGGTAGGGGTCCAAGAGACCCAGTACTTC. Its translation: CASSQGVGVQETQYF.

The chain joins TRBV7-8 to TRBJ1-2; D unresolved. The germline gives CDR1 SGHVS, CDR2 FQNEAQ. The CDR3 has 15 amino acids. The germline V and J ends were trimmed by 9 bases and 4 bases, with 21 bases remaining between them. In nucleotides, the CDR3 is TGTGCCAGTACCGCCCTTGTGAGTTCCCCCTATGGCTACACCTTC. It is translated as CASTALVSSPYGYTF.

Here the CDR3 reads CASSLTGGPGNTIYF. CDR3 DNA: TGTGCCAGCAGTTTAACAGGGGGCCCTGGAAACACCATATATTTT. The genes are TRBV27 and TRBJ1-3; TRBD1 agrees at 9 bases. Germline CDR1 is MNHEY and CDR2 is SMNVEV (reference sequence). The CDR3 is 15 amino acids. Trimming removed 2 bases from V and 2 bases from J; junction bases left unmatched: 1.

The gene calls are TRBV28 and TRBJ2-4; no firm D call. Per germline, CDR1 MDHEN and CDR2 SYDVKM. This CDR3 region has 16 residues. V dropped 3 bases and J dropped 0 bases, with 12 bases sitting between them. CDR3 coding DNA: TGTGCCAGCAGTTTGATTGGTGTAGTAGCCAAAAACATTCAGTACTTC. Translated, it gives CASSLIGVVAKNIQYF.

This clone has a handful of counts. The chain links TRBV5-4 to TRBJ1-2; 7 bases map to TRBD1. Looked up from germline, CDR1 is SGHNT and CDR2 is YYREEE (reference sequence). With V trimmed by 4 bases and J by 2 bases, 2 bases remained unmatched. The CDR3 sequence is 13 residues long. CDR3 sequence (DNA): TGTGCCAGCAGCCGGGACAGCAACTATGGCTACACCTTC. Protein product: CASSRDSNYGYTF.

The chain links TRBV3-1 (or the pseudogene TRBV3-2) to TRBJ1-3; tentatively, D is TRBD1 (5 bases). Germline V gene sequence: CDR1 LGHDT, CDR2 YNNKEL (reference sequence). Deletions cut 2 bases from V and 4 bases from J, with 12 bases between. The CDR3 covers 15 residues. CDR3 residues: CASSQPRVNGNTIYF. The DNA for the CDR3 is TGTGCCAGCAGCCAACCCAGGGTAAACGGAAACACCATATATTTT.

This chain joins TRBV11-2 and TRBJ2-2; perhaps TRBD2 as D (6 bases). V lost 3 bases and J lost 0, with 8 bases in between. CDR3 length equals 15 residues. Germline loops: CDR1 SGHAT, CDR2 FQNNGV. CDR3 in DNA: TGTGCCAGCAGCTTTAGCGGTTCGAACACCGGGGAGCTGTTTTTT. This encodes CASSFSGSNTGELFF.

The chain combines TRBV28 with TRBJ1-5; D unclear. V lost 3 bases and J 6 bases, leaving 12 bases between the germline ends. The CDR3 length is 14 residues. Germline CDR1 and CDR2: MDHEN and SYDVKM. The CDR3 nucleotides are TGTGCCAGCAGTTTGGTTAAAGCGGGTCAGCCCCAGCATTTT. Its protein product is CASSLVKAGQPQHF. The full variable domain, with the rest looked up from reference TRBV28 and TRBJ1-5, is DVKVTQSSRYLVKRTGEKVFLECVQDMDHENMFWYRQDPGLGLRLIYFSYDVKMKEKGDIPEGYSVSREKKERFSLILESASTNQTSMYLCASSLVKAGQPQHFGDGTRLSIL.

This clone was detected only a few times. The gene calls are TRBV19 and TRBJ1-5; 10 nucleotides align to TRBD1. Germline assignment: CDR1 LNHDA and CDR2 SQIVND (reference sequence). This CDR3 contains 19 residues. V lost 3 bases and J lost 2; bases outside the gene matches: 13. The CDR3 region is CASSMYLGTGDFGNQPQHF. The CDR3 DNA reads TGTGCCAGTAGTATGTATCTAGGGACAGGGGATTTTGGCAATCAGCCCCAGCATTTT. Full variable domain (rest looked up from reference TRBV19 and TRBJ1-5): DGGITQSPKYLFRKEGQNVTLSCEQNLNHDAMYWYRQDPGQGLRLIYYSQIVNDFQKGDIAEGYSVSREKKESFPLTVTSAQKNPTAFYLCASSMYLGTGDFGNQPQHFGDGTRLSIL.

There are a few counts of this clone. This sequence joins TRBV4-1 and TRBJ1-2, with D unresolved. V was clipped by 5 bases and J by 4 bases, with 14 bases between them. Germline CDR1 reads MGHRA; CDR2 reads YSYEKL. This CDR3 region has 14 residues. The CDR3 region has the DNA TGCGCCAGCAGCATAAGAGAACAGACCTATGGCTACACCTTC. It codes for CASSIREQTYGYTF.

This chain connects TRBV27 to TRBJ1-6; possible D gene TRBD1, 6 bases. The CDR3 runs to 13 residues. Trimming removed 3 bases at V and 10 bases at J, with 10 bases between. Germline lookup yields CDR1 MNHEY and CDR2 SMNVEV (reference sequence). CDR3 loop: CASSFGGGSPLHF. The CDR3 nucleotides read TGTGCCAGCAGTTTCGGCGGGGGCTCACCCCTCCACTTT.

The chain employs TRBV14 and TRBJ2-1; D is ambiguous. Germline loops: CDR1 SGHDN, CDR2 FVKESK. V was clipped by 0 bases and J by 9 bases, with 15 bases between them. The CDR3 extends over 15 amino acids. The CDR3 DNA follows: TGTGCCAGCAGCCAAGATGGTAGAGGTTGGGTTGAGCAGTTCTTC. Its protein product is CASSQDGRGWVEQFF. Using reference TRBV14 and TRBJ2-1 for the parts outside the CDR3, the full variable domain is EAGVTQFPSHSVIEKGQTVTLRCDPISGHDNLYWYRRVMGKEIKFLLHFVKESKQDESGMPNNRFLAERTGGTYSTLKVQPAELEDSGVYFCASSQDGRGWVEQFFGPGTRLTVL.

Notes on this clone: Within the sample, other DNA sequences also encode this same CDR3. The rearrangement joins TRBV10-3 to TRBJ1-6; a weak D match, TRBD1 (5 bases). V lost 2 bases, J lost 4 bases, and 6 bases lay in between. This CDR3 is built from 14 residues. The germline V gene encodes CDR1 ENHRY and CDR2 SYGVKD. This CDR3 reads CAISEGAYNSPLHF. The CDR3 DNA sequence: TGTGCCATCAGTGAGGGGGCGTATAATTCACCCCTCCACTTT.

The chain links TRBV19 to TRBJ1-1; 11 nucleotides align to TRBD1. CDR1 is LNHDA, CDR2 SQIVND, per germline (reference sequence). The V gene end was trimmed by 7 bases and the J gene end by 0 bases; junction bases not matched to a gene: 7. CDR3 length: 16 residues. As DNA, the CDR3 is TGTGCCAGTACCTTGGACAGGGGGCTCATGAACACTGAAGCTTTCTTT. This encodes CASTLDRGLMNTEAFF.